This T cell receptor (beta chain) was captured by sequencing in a study of blood T cell repertoires in COVID-19. The overall study: The United States, Italy and Spain provided the acute and convalescent COVID-19 samples. Nucleic acid was either cDNA or gDNA, and it came from T cells, B-cell-depleted T cells, or PBMCs.

Sequencing was performed with immunoSEQ multiplex PCR; in TCRdb, only in-frame clones are kept and a portion is missing. The profile shows about 41,000 clones, around 89% of them singletons. CDR3 length: 15 amino acids. V lost 0 bases and J lost 1; bases outside the gene matches: 3. Germline CDR1 and CDR2: SGHDT and YYEEEE. The chain couples TRBV5-6 to TRBJ2-5, with 7 positions matching TRBD1. Sequenced material: peripheral blood. The receptor's source is a human donor in a cohort sampled during active COVID-19. CDR3 region: CASSLGQGFQETQYF. The CDR3 coding sequence is TGTGCCAGCAGCTTGGGACAGGGTTTCCAAGAGACCCAGTACTTC.